Listed here is a single T cell receptor beta chain. What it binds is not known. The source of the sample is a study of response to subunit inactivated influenza vaccine. Unmatched junction bases numbered 5, after V lost 5 bases and J lost 10 bases. The CDR3 covers 12 residues. CDR1 and CDR2 from the germline V gene are SGHTA and FQGNSA. Study-wide points: The authors suggested that few new T cells are recruited per seasonal influenza vaccination.

Via MiXCR, TCRdb re-called the RT-PCR reads, giving one row per CDR3 protein. The table lists 500,000 to 600,000 distinct CDR3 sequences, approximately 15% of them singletons. The sample was CD4+ T cells sorted from PBMCs, taken roughly 24 months after vaccination. This receptor was taken from a man between 50 and 75 years old who received an inactivated influenza vaccine. The chain recombines TRBV7-2 with TRBJ1-1, with 9 bases lining up with TRBD1. This CDR3 reads CASSAYRGPAFF. For the CDR3, the DNA is TGTGCCAGCAGCGCCTACAGGGGGCCAGCTTTCTTT.